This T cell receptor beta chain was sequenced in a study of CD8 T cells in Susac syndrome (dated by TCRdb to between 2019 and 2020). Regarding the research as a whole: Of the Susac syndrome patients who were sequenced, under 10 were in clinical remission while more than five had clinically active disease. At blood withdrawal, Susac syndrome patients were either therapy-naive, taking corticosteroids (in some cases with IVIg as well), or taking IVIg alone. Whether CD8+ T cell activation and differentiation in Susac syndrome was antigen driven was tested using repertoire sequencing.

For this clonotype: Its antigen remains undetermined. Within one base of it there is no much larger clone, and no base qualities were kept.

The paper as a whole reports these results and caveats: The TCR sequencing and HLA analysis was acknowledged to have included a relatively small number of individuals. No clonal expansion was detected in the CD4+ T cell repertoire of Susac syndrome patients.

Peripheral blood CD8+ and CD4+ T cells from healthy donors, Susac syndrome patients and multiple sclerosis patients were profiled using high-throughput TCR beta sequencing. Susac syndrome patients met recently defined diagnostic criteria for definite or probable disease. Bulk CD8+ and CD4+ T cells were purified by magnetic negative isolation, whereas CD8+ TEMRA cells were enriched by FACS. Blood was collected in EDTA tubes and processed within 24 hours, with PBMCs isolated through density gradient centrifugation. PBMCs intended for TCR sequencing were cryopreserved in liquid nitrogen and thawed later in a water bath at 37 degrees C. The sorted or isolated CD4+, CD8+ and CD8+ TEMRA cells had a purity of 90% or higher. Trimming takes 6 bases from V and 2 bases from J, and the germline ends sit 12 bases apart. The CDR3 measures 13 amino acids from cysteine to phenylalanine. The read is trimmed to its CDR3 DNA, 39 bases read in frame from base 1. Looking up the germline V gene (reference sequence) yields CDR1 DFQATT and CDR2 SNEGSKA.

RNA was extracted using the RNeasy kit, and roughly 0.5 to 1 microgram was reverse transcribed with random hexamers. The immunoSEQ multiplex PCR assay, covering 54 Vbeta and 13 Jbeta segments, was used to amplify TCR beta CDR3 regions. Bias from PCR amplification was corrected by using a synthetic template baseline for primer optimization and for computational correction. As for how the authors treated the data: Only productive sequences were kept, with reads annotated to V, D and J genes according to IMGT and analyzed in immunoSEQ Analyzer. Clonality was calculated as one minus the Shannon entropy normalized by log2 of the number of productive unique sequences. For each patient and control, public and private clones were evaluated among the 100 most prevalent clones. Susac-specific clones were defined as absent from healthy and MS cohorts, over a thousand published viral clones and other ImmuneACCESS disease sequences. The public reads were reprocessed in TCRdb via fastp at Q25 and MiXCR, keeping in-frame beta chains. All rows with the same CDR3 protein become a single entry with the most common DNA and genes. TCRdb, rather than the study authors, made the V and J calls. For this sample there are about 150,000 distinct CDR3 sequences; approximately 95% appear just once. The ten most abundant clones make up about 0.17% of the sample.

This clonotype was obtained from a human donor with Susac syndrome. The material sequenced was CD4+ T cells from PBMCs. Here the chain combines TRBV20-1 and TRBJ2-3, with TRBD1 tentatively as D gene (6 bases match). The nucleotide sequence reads TGCAGTGCCGTCAGGGGTTCCACAGATACGCAGTATTTT. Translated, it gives CSAVRGSTDTQYF.